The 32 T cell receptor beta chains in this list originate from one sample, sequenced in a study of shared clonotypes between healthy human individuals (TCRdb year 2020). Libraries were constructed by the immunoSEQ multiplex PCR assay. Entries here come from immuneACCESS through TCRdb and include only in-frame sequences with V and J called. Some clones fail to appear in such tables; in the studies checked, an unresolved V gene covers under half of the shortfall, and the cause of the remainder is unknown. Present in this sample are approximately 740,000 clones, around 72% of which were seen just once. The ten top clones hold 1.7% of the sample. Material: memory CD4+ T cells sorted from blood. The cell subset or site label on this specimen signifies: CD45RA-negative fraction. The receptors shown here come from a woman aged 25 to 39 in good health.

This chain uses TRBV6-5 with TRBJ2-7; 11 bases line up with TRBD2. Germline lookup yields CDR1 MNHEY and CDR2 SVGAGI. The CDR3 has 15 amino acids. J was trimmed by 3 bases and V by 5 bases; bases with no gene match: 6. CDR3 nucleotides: TGTGCCAGCAGTCAGGGACTAGCGGACTACTACGAGCAGTACTTC. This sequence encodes CASSQGLADYYEQYF.

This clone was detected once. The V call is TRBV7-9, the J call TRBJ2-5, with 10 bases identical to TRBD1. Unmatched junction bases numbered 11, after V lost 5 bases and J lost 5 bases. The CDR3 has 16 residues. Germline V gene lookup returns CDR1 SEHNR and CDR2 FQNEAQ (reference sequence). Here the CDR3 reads CASSPRGQGTLETQYF. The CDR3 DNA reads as TGTGCCAGCAGCCCGCGGGGACAGGGGACTTTGGAGACCCAGTACTTC.

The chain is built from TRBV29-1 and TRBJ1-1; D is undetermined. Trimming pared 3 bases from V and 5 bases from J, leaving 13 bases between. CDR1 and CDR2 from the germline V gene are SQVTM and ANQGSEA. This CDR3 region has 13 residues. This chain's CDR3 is CSVDSPVRTEAFF. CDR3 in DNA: TGCAGCGTTGACTCCCCCGTCAGAACTGAAGCTTTCTTT.

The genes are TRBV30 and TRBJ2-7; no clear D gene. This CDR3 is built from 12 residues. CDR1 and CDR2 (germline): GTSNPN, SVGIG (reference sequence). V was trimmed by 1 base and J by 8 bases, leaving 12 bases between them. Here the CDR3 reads CAWSGAIYKQYF. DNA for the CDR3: TGTGCCTGGAGTGGTGCTATATATAAGCAGTACTTC. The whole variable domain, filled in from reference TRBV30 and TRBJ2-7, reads SQTIHQWPATLVQPVGSPLSLECTVEGTSNPNLYWYRQAAGRGLQLLFYSVGIGQISSEVPQNLSASRPQDRQFILSSKKLLLSDSGFYLCAWSGAIYKQYFGPGTRLTVT.

The CDR3 reads CASSTGQGSSGNTIYF. The DNA for the CDR3 is TGTGCCAGCAGTACCGGACAGGGAAGCTCTGGAAACACCATATATTTT. J is TRBJ1-3 and V is TRBV6-6, with 8 bases lining up with TRBD1. The V gene end was trimmed by 5 bases and the J gene end by 0 bases; junction bases not matched to a gene: 6. The germline V gene has CDR1 MNHNY and CDR2 SVGAGI (reference sequence). This CDR3 region has 16 residues.

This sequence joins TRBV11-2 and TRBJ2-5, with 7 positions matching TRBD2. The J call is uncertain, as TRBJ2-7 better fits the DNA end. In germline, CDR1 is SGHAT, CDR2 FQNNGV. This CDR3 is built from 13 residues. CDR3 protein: CASRTSLSYEQYF. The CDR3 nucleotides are TGTGCCAGCAGGACTAGCCTTTCCTACGAGCAGTACTTC.

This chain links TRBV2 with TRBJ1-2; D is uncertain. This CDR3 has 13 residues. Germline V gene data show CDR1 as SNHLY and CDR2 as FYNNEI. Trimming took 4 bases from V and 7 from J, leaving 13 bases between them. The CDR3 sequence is CASSVTTSGGYTF. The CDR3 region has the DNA TGTGCCAGCAGTGTCACGACGAGCGGTGGCTACACCTTC.

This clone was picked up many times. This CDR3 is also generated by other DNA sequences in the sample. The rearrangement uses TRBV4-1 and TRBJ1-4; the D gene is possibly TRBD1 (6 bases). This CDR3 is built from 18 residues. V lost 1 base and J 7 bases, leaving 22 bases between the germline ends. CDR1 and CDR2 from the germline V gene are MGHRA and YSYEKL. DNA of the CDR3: TGCGCCAGCAGCCAAGCTTTTCAGCGGGGGACACCGACTGAAAAACTGTTTTTT. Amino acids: CASSQAFQRGTPTEKLFF.

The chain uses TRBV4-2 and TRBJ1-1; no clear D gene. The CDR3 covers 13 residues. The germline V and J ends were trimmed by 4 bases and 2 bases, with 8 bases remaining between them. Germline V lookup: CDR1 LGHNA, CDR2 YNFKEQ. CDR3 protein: CASSPKGNTEAFF. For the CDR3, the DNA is TGTGCCAGCAGCCCCAAAGGAAACACTGAAGCTTTCTTT.

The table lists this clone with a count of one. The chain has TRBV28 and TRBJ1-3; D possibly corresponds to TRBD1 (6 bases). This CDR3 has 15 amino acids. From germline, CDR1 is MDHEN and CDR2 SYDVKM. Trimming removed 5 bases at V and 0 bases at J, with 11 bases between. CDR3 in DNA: TGTGCCAGCAGTATGACAGGCAGCTCTGGAAACACCATATATTTT. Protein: CASSMTGSSGNTIYF. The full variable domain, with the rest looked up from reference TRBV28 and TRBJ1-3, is DVKVTQSSRYLVKRTGEKVFLECVQDMDHENMFWYRQDPGLGLRLIYFSYDVKMKEKGDIPEGYSVSREKKERFSLILESASTNQTSMYLCASSMTGSSGNTIYFGEGSWLTVV.

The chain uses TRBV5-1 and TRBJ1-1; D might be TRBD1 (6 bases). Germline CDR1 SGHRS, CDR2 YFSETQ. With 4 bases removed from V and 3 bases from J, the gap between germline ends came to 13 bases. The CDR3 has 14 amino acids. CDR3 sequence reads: CASSPGQPHTEAFF. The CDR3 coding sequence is TGCGCCAGCAGCCCCGGACAGCCCCACACTGAAGCTTTCTTT. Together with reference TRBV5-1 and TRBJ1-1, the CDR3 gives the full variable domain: KAGVTQTPRYLIKTRGQQVTLSCSPISGHRSVSWYQQTPGQGLQFLFEYFSETQRNKGNFPGRFSGRQFSNSRSEMNVSTLELGDSALYLCASSPGQPHTEAFFGQGTRLTVV.

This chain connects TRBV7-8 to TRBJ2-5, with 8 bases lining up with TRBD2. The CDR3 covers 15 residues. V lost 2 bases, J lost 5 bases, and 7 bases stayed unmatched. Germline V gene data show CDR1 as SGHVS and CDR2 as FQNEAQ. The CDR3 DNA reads TGTGCCAGCAGCTTATTAGCGGGATTGGAGGAGACCCAGTACTTC. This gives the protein CASSLLAGLEETQYF.

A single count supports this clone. CDR3 in amino acids: CASSGGAFYGYTF. CDR3 nucleotides: TGTGCCAGCAGCGGAGGGGCCTTCTATGGCTACACCTTC. The rearrangement joins TRBV9 to TRBJ1-2; weak D call: TRBD1 (5 bases). Trimming stripped 3 bases from V and 4 bases from J, with 10 bases between. CDR3 length equals 13 residues. The germline V gene encodes CDR1 SGDLS and CDR2 YYNGEE.

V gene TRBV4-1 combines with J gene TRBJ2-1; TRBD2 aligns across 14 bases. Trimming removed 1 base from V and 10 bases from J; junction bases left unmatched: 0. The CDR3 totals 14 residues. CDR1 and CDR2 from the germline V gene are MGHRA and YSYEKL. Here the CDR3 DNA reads TGCGCCAGCAGCCAAGGACTAGCGGGAGGGGAGCAGTTCTTC. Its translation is CASSQGLAGGEQFF.

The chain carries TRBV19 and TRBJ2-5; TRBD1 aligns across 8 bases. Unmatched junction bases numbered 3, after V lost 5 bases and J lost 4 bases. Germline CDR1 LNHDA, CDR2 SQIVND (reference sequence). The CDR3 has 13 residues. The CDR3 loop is CASSLQGGETQYF. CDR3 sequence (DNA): TGTGCCAGTAGTTTACAGGGGGGAGAGACCCAGTACTTC. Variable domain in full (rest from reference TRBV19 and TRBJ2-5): DGGITQSPKYLFRKEGQNVTLSCEQNLNHDAMYWYRQDPGQGLRLIYYSQIVNDFQKGDIAEGYSVSREKKESFPLTVTSAQKNPTAFYLCASSLQGGETQYFGPGTRLLVL.

The chain's CDR3 is CASSLVRVEQFF. CDR3 nucleotide sequence: TGTGCCAGCAGCTTAGTTCGAGTTGAGCAGTTCTTC. V gene TRBV7-9 combines with J gene TRBJ2-1, with D unclear. Germline V gene sequence: CDR1 SEHNR, CDR2 FQNEAQ (reference sequence). V shed 1 base and J shed 9 bases, with 7 bases lying between them. The CDR3 loop spans 12 amino acids.

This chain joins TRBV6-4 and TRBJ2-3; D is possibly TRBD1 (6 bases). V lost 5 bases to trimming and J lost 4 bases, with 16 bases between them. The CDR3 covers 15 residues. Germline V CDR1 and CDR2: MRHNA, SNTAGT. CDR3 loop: CASSPMGASSDTQYF. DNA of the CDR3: TGTGCCAGCAGTCCCATGGGGGCCTCTTCAGATACGCAGTATTTT.

Written as DNA, the CDR3 is TGCGCCAGCAGCCGCGGCGGACTGACCTCCTACGAGCAGTACTTC. Translation: CASSRGGLTSYEQYF. V gene TRBV4-1 combines with J gene TRBJ2-7; D might be TRBD2 (5 bases). The V end was cut by 4 bases, the J end by 0 bases, with 13 bases between. The CDR3 covers 15 residues. Germline V gives CDR1 MGHRA, CDR2 YSYEKL.

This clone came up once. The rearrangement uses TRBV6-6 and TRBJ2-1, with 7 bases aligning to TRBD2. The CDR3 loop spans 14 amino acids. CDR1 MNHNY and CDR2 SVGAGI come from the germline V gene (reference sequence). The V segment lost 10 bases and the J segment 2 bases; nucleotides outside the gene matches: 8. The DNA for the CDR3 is TGTGCCACGTTGCGCGGGGGACCCTACAATGAGCAGTTCTTC. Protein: CATLRGGPYNEQFF.

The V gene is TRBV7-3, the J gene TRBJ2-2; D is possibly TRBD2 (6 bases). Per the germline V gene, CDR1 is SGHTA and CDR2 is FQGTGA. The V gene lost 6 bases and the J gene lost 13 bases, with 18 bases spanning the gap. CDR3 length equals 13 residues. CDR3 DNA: TGTGCCAGCAGTTCCGCGGGGCCACGAGGGCTGTTTTTT. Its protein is CASSSAGPRGLFF.

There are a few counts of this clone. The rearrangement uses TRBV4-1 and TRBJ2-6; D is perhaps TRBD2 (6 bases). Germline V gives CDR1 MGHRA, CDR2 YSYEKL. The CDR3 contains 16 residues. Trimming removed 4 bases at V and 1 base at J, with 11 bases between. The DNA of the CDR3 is TGCGCCAGCAGCCCTCATGCGGGGTCTGGGGCCAACGTCCTGACTTTC. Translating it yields CASSPHAGSGANVLTF.

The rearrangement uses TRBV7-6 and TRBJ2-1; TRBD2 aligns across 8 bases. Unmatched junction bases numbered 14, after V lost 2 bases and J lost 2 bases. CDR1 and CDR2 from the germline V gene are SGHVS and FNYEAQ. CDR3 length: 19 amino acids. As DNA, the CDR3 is TGTGCCAGCAGCTTAAGCCTAGCGGGTACCGGTCTTCCCTACAATGAGCAGTTCTTC. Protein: CASSLSLAGTGLPYNEQFF.

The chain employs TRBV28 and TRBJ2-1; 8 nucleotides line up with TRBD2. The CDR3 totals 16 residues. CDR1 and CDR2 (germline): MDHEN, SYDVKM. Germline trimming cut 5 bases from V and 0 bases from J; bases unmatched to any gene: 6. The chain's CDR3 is CASSEAGERSYNEQFF. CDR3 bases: TGTGCCAGCAGTGAAGCGGGAGAACGCTCCTACAATGAGCAGTTCTTC.

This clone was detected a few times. The CDR3 protein is CASSLGRNTGELFF. The CDR3 DNA is TGTGCCAGCAGCTTAGGGCGGAACACCGGGGAGCTGTTTTTT. V is TRBV7-2 and J is TRBJ2-2; D is unresolved. V was pared by 1 base and J by 1 base, with 4 bases between. This CDR3 has 14 residues. CDR1 is SGHTA and CDR2 is FQGNSA in the germline V gene.

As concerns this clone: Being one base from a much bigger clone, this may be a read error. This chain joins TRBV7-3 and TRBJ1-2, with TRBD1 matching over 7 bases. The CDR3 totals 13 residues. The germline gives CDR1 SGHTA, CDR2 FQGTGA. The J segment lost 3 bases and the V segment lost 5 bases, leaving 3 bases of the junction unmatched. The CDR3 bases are TGTGCCAGCAGCCCCGGGACAGACTATGGCTACACCTTC. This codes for CASSPGTDYGYTF.

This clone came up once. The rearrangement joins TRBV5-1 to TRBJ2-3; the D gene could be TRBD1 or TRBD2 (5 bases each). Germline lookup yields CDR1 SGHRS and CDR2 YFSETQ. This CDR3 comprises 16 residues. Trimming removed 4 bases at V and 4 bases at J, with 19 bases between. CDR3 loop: CASSPGDRDRSDTQYF. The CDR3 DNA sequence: TGCGCCAGCAGCCCCGGGGACCGTGATCGGTCAGATACGCAGTATTTT.

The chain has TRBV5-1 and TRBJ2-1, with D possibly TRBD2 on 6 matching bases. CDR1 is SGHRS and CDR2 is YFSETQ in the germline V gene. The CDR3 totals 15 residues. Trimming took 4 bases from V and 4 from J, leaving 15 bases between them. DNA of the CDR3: TGCGCCAGCAGCCTGAATAGCGGAACGTACAATGAGCAGTTCTTC. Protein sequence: CASSLNSGTYNEQFF.

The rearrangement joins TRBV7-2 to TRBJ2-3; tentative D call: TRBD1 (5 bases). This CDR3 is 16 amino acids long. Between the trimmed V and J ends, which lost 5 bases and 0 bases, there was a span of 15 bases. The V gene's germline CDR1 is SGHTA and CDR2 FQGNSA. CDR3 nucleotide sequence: TGTGCCAGCAGCCCAGGGTCCTACGTTAGCACAGATACGCAGTATTTT. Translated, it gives CASSPGSYVSTDTQYF.

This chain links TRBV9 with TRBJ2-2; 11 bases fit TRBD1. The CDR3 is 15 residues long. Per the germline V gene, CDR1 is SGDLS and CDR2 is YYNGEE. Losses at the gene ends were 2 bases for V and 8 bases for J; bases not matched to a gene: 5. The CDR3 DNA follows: TGTGCCAGCAGCGTCCGGACAGGGGGCGAAGGGGAGCTGTTTTTT. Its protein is CASSVRTGGEGELFF.

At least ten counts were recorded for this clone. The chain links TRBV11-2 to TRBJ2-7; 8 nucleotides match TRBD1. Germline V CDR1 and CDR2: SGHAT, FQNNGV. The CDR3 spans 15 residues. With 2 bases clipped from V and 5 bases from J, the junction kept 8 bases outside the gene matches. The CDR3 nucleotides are TGTGCCAGCAGCTTAAGGGGGACAGGAGGAAACGAGCAGTACTTC. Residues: CASSLRGTGGNEQYF. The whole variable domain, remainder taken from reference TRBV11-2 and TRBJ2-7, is EAGVAQSPRYKIIEKRQSVAFWCNPISGHATLYWYQQILGQGPKLLIQFQNNGVVDDSQLPKDRFSAERLKGVDSTLKIQPAKLEDSAVYLCASSLRGTGGNEQYFGPGTRLTVT.

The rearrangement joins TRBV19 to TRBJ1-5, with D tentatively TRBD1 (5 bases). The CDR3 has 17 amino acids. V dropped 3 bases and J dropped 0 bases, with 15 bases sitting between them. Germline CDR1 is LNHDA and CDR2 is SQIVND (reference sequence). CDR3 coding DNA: TGTGCCAGTAGTATCCGACAGATACTTTATAGCAATCAGCCCCAGCATTTT. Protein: CASSIRQILYSNQPQHF.

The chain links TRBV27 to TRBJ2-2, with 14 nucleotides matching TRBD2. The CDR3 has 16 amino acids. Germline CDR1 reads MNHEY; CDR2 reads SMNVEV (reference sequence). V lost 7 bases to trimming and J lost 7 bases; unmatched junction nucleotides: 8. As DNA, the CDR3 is TGTGCCAGCAAAGCGACTAGCGGGAGGGTGAGCGGGGAGCTGTTTTTT. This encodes CASKATSGRVSGELFF.